A single sample gave rise to the 19 T cell receptor beta chains below, sequenced in a study of T cells in Graves' hyperthyroidism and ophthalmopathy. TCR beta CDR3 regions were amplified from RNA. HTBI primers were used for first-round RT-PCR of the TCR CDR3. TCRdb passed the multiplex PCR reads through MiXCR, listing each CDR3 protein once. The sample has around 430,000 distinct CDR3 sequences, approximately 15% seen once. The sample taken for sequencing was blood. The origin of the receptors is a woman between 25 and 40 years old with Graves' hyperthyroidism.

This clonotype was recorded many times. The chain carries TRBV12-3 or TRBV12-4 and TRBJ2-2; 8 bases match TRBD1. The CDR3 length is 15 residues. V was pared by 7 bases and J by 4 bases, with 8 bases of the junction left unmatched. This CDR3 is CASTRQGIGTGELFF. Here the CDR3 DNA reads TGTGCCAGCACGAGACAGGGGATCGGCACCGGGGAGCTGTTTTTT.

The gene calls are TRBV5-1 and TRBJ1-2; TRBD1 might be the D (5 bases). CDR3 size: 14 residues. Deletions cut 0 bases from V and 7 bases from J, with 13 bases between. Germline loops: CDR1 SGHRS, CDR2 YFSETQ. CDR3: CASSLEGRASGYTF. The CDR3 DNA reads as TGCGCCAGCAGCTTGGAGGGGCGAGCGAGTGGCTACACCTTC.

This clonotype was observed many times. This chain links TRBV30 with TRBJ2-3; no firm D call. The CDR3 has 14 amino acids. Trimming stripped 0 bases from V and 2 bases from J, with 9 bases between. The germline gives CDR1 GTSNPN, CDR2 SVGIG (reference sequence). This CDR3 is CAWSVRGNTDTQYF. The CDR3 DNA follows: TGTGCCTGGAGTGTACGAGGAAACACAGATACGCAGTATTTT.

This clonotype was counted at least ten times. The rearrangement joins TRBV6-1 to TRBJ2-1; maybe TRBD2 (5 bases). V shed 5 bases and J shed 7 bases, with 15 bases lying between them. In germline, CDR1 is MNHNS, CDR2 SASEGT. This CDR3 comprises 14 residues. CDR3 sequence reads: CASSYRESGNEQFF. CDR3 bases: TGTGCCAGCAGTTATAGGGAATCGGGGAATGAGCAGTTCTTC.

V is TRBV18 and J is TRBJ2-4; D gene uncertain. Germline CDR1 is KGHSH and CDR2 is LQKENI. Trimming removed 0 bases from V and 5 bases from J, with 11 bases in between. This CDR3 is built from 15 residues. CDR3 sequence: CASSPPITFENIQYF. CDR3 sequence (DNA): TGTGCCAGCTCACCACCGATAACTTTCGAAAACATTCAGTACTTC.

This clonotype was counted a few times. The chain recombines TRBV6-2 or TRBV6-3 with TRBJ2-1; 9 bases are shared with TRBD2. Germline V gene lookup returns CDR1 MNHEY and CDR2 SVGEGT. V lost 7 bases and J lost 3; bases outside the gene matches: 7. This CDR3 is built from 15 residues. The CDR3 sequence: CASKGWREGYNEQFF. Here the CDR3 DNA reads TGTGCCAGCAAAGGGTGGCGGGAGGGCTACAATGAGCAGTTCTTC.

The sample holds many counts of this clonotype. The chain employs TRBV29-1 and TRBJ1-2; D unclear. The CDR3 extends over 11 amino acids. The germline V gene has CDR1 SQVTM and CDR2 ANQGSEA. Trimming stripped 6 bases from V and 8 bases from J, with 13 bases between. The CDR3 DNA sequence: TGCAGCGTGGATGGACTCCAGGGCTACACCTTC. It codes for CSVDGLQGYTF.

This clonotype was seen ten or more times. This chain joins TRBV3-1 and TRBJ1-1, with 7 bases aligning to TRBD1. The germline V gene encodes CDR1 LGHDT and CDR2 YNNKEL (reference sequence). With 1 base clipped from V and 5 bases from J, the junction kept 7 bases outside the gene matches. This CDR3 region has 15 residues. The CDR3 nucleotides are TGTGCCAGCAGCCAAGCGTCAGGGGGTAGGACTGAAGCTTTCTTT. Its translation: CASSQASGGRTEAFF.

In its sample, this clonotype was seen a few times. The V call is TRBV7-3, the J call TRBJ2-7, with no clear D. Trimming shortened V by 2 bases and J by 3 bases, and 8 bases separated the two germline ends. This CDR3 has 13 residues. The germline gives CDR1 SGHTA, CDR2 FQGTGA. The DNA for the CDR3 is TGTGCCAGCAGCTTAGGTCTCGTCTACGAGCAGTACTTC. It specifies CASSLGLVYEQYF.

Many counts were recorded for this clonotype. The rearrangement links TRBV7-2 to TRBJ1-1, with D tentatively TRBD1 (6 bases). Deletions cut 4 bases from V and 0 bases from J, with 12 bases between. This CDR3 is 15 amino acids long. In germline, CDR1 is SGHTA, CDR2 FQGNSA. The CDR3 loop is CASSSFRTVNTEAFF. The CDR3 DNA is TGTGCCAGCAGCTCGTTCCGGACAGTGAACACTGAAGCTTTCTTT.

This clonotype was observed at least ten times. The chain links TRBV4-1 to TRBJ2-7, with D possibly being TRBD1 (6 bases). The V end was cut by 1 base, the J end by 0 bases, with 13 bases between. This CDR3 spans 16 amino acids. Germline V gene lookup returns CDR1 MGHRA and CDR2 YSYEKL. The CDR3 coding sequence is TGCGCCAGCAGCCAAGGCTCAGGGGAAGGCTCCTACGAGCAGTACTTC. Protein: CASSQGSGEGSYEQYF.

This clonotype occurred many times. This rearrangement joins TRBV7-9 to TRBJ2-7; D possibly uses TRBD1 or TRBD2 (5 bases each). This CDR3 has 14 amino acids. Germline values: CDR1 SEHNR, CDR2 FQNEAQ (reference sequence). The V end was cut by 5 bases, the J end by 3 bases, with 14 bases between. The CDR3 DNA sequence: TGTGCCAGCAGCCCGGGACCCTCAGGCTACGAGCAGTACTTC. Translation: CASSPGPSGYEQYF.

The sample holds many counts of this clonotype. The chain carries TRBV5-1 and TRBJ2-7; the D gene could be TRBD1 or TRBD2 (5 bases each). The germline CDR1 and CDR2 sequences are SGHRS and YFSETQ. Trimming left V 2 bases short and J 4 bases short, with 13 bases between. CDR3 length: 14 residues. Here the CDR3 reads CASSFGTEAYEQYF. DNA of the CDR3: TGCGCCAGCAGCTTCGGGACGGAAGCTTACGAGCAGTACTTC.

The CDR3 spells CASSSTGTGVETQYF. CDR3 sequence (DNA): TGTGCCAGCAGTTCGACCGGGACAGGGGTAGAGACCCAGTACTTC. V gene TRBV28 combines with J gene TRBJ2-5; 10 nucleotides line up with TRBD1. CDR1 MDHEN and CDR2 SYDVKM come from the germline V gene. J gave up 4 bases and V 4 bases, and 6 bases lay outside the gene matches. The CDR3 loop spans 15 amino acids.

This clonotype came up many times. The chain employs TRBV5-1 and TRBJ2-1; 12 positions agree with TRBD2. The V segment lost 4 bases and the J segment 13 bases; nucleotides outside the gene matches: 15. CDR1 and CDR2 (germline): SGHRS, YFSETQ. The length of the CDR3 is 16 residues. For the CDR3, the DNA is TGCGCCAGCAGCCCGGATTCTAGCGGGAGGGCCCCAAGCCAGTTCTTC. As protein: CASSPDSSGRAPSQFF.

The gene calls are TRBV6-1 and TRBJ1-6; D is possibly TRBD1 (5 bases). Germline CDR1 is MNHNS and CDR2 is SASEGT. This CDR3 has 12 amino acids. V was clipped by 8 bases and J by 7 bases, with 9 bases between them. The CDR3 region is CASAGPNSPLHF. CDR3 in DNA: TGTGCCAGCGCGGGACCCAATTCACCCCTCCACTTT.

Ten or more counts support this clonotype. V gene TRBV20-1 combines with J gene TRBJ2-5; D not resolved. This CDR3 contains 11 residues. Trimming took 7 bases from V and 3 from J, leaving 9 bases between them. Looked up from germline, CDR1 is DFQATT and CDR2 is SNEGSKA (reference sequence). The CDR3 is CSVETKETQYF. As DNA, the CDR3 is TGCAGTGTAGAAACGAAAGAGACCCAGTACTTC.

CDR3 nucleotides: TGCAGTGCTAGATCGGCTAGCGGTAGCACAGATACGCAGTATTTT. Protein sequence: CSARSASGSTDTQYF. The chain recombines TRBV20-1 with TRBJ2-3, with TRBD2 matching over 7 bases. CDR1 is DFQATT and CDR2 is SNEGSKA in the germline V gene (reference sequence). V was clipped by 2 bases and J by 0 bases; unmatched bases: 5. CDR3 length: 15 amino acids.

This clonotype has only a few counts. This sequence may be a read error, since a much larger clone differs from it by one base. The chain uses TRBV12-3 or TRBV12-4 and TRBJ1-1; D is perhaps TRBD1 (6 bases). The CDR3 consists of 13 residues. V was clipped by 11 bases and J by 7 bases, with 20 bases between them. The CDR3 DNA sequence: TGTGCCGGCACTATAGGGGGTTCTGGTGAAGCTTTCTTT. Amino acids: CAGTIGGSGEAFF.